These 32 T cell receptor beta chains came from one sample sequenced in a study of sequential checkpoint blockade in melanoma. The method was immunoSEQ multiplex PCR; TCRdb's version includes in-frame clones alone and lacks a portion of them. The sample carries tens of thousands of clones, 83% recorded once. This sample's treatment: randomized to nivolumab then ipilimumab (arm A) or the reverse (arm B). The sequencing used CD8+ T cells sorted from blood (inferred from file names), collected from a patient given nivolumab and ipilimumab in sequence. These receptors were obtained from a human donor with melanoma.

The CDR3 spells CASSTRVGAGVWYEQYF. CDR3 nucleotide sequence: TGTGCCAGCAGTACCCGGGTGGGGGCAGGGGTCTGGTACGAGCAGTACTTC. The chain recombines TRBV28 with TRBJ2-7, with a possible D match to TRBD1 (6 bases). This CDR3 spans 17 amino acids. Germline CDR1 and CDR2: MDHEN and SYDVKM. The ends were cut back, 5 bases at V and 4 bases at J, with 24 bases in the middle.

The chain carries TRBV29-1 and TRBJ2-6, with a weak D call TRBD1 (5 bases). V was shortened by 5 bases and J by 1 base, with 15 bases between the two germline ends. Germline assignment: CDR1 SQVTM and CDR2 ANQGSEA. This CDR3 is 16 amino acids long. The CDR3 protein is CSVPLTGLSGANVLTF. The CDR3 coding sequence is TGCAGCGTTCCTCTAACAGGCCTATCTGGGGCCAACGTCCTGACTTTC.

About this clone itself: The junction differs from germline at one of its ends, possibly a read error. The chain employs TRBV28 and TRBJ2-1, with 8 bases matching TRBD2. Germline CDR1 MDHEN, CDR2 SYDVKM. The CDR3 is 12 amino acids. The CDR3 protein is CASSFPGSGSVF. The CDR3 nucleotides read TGTGCCAGCAGTTTCCCGGGGAGCGGGAGTGTCTTC.

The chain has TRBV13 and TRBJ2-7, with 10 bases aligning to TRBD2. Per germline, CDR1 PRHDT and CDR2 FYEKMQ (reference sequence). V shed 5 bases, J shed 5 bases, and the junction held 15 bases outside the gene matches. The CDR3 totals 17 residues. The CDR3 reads CASSQRVAGGSENEQYF. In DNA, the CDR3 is TGTGCCAGCAGCCAGAGGGTAGCGGGGGGTTCCGAGAACGAGCAGTACTTC.

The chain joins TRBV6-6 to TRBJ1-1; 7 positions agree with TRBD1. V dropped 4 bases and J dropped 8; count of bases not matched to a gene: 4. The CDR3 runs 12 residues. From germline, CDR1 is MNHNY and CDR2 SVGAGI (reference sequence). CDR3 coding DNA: TGTGCCAGCAGTTCCCCGGGACAGGAAGCTTTCTTT. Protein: CASSSPGQEAFF.

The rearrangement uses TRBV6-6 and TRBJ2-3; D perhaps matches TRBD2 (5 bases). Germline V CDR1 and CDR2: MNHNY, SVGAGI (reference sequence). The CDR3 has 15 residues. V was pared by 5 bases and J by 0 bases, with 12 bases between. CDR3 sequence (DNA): TGTGCCAGCAGTACACCTAGCCCTAGCACAGATACGCAGTATTTT. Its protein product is CASSTPSPSTDTQYF.

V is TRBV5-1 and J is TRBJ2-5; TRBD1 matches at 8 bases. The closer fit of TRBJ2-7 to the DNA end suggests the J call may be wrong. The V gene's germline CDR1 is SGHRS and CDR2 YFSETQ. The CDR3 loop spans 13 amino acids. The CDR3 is CASSKTGAYEQYF. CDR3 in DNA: TGCGCCAGCAGCAAGACAGGGGCGTACGAGCAGTACTTC.

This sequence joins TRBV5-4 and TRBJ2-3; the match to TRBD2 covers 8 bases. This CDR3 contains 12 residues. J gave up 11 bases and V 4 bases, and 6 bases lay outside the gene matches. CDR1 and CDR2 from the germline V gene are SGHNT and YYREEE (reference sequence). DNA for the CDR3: TGTGCCAGCAGCCGGGGGGGCGGGGGGCAGTATTTT. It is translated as CASSRGGGGQYF.

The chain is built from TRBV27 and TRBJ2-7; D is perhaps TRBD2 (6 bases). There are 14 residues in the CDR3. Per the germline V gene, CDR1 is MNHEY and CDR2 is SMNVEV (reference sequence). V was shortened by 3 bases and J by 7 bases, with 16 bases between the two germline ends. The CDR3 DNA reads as TGTGCCAGCAGTTTCGCGGGAACGGCGGGTGAGCAGTACTTC. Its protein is CASSFAGTAGEQYF.

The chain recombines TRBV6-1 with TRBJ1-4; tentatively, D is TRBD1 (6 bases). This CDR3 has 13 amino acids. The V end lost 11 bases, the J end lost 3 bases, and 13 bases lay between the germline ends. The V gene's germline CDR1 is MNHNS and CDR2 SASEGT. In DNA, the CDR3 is TGTGCCCCCCACGGACAGTCTAATGAAAAACTGTTTTTT. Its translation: CAPHGQSNEKLFF.

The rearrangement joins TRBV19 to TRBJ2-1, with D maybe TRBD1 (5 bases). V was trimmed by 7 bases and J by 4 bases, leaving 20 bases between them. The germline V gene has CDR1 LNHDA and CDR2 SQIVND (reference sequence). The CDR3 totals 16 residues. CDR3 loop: CASTPLFPPGYNEQFF. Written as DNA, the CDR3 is TGTGCCAGTACCCCCCTTTTCCCCCCAGGGTACAATGAGCAGTTCTTC.

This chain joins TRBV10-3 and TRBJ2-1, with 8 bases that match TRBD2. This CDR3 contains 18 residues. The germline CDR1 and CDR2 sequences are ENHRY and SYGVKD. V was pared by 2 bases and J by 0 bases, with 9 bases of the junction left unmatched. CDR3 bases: TGTGCCATCAGTGAGGGACTAGCTGCCACCAGCTCCTACAATGAGCAGTTCTTC. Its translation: CAISEGLAATSSYNEQFF.

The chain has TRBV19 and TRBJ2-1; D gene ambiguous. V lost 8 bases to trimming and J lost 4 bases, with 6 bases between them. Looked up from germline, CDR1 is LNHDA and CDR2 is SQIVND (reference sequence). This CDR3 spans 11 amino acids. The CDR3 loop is CASGLYNEQFF. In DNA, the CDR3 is TGTGCCAGTGGGCTTTACAATGAGCAGTTCTTC.

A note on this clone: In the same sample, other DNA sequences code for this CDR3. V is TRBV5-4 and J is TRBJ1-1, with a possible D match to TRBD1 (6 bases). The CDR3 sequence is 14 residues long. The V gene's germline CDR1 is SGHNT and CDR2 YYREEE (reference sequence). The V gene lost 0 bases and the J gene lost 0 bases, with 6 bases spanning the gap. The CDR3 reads CASSLGQVNTEAFF. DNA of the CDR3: TGTGCCAGCAGCTTGGGACAGGTGAACACTGAAGCTTTCTTT. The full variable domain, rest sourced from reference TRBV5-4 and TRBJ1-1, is ETGVTQSPTHLIKTRGQQVTLRCSSQSGHNTVSWYQQALGQGPQFIFQYYREEENGRGNFPPRFSGLQFPNYSSELNVNALELDDSALYLCASSLGQVNTEAFFGQGTRLTVV.

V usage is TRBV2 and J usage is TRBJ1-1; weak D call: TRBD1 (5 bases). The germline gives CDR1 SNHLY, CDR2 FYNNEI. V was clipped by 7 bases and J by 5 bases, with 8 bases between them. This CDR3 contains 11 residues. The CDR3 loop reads CASIGGTEAFF. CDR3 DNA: TGTGCCAGCATCGGGGGGACTGAAGCTTTCTTT.

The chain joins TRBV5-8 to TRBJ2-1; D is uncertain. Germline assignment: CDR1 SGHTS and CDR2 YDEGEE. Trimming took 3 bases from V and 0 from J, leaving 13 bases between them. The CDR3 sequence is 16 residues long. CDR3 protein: CASSSYALSSYNEQFF. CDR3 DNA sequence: TGTGCCAGCAGCTCATACGCTCTCAGCTCCTACAATGAGCAGTTCTTC.

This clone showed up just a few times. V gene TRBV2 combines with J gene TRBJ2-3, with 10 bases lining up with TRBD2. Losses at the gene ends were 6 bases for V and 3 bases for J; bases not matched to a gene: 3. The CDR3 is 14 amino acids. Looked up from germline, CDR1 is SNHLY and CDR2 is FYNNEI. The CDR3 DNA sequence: TGTGCCAGCAGGTCTAGCGGGAGTACAGATACGCAGTATTTT. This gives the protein CASRSSGSTDTQYF.

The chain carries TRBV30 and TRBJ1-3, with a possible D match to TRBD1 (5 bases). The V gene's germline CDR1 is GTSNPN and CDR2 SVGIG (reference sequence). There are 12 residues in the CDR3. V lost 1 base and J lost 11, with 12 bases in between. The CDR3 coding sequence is TGTGCCTGGAGTGCGGGGGAGGGGTCCATATATTTT. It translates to CAWSAGEGSIYF.

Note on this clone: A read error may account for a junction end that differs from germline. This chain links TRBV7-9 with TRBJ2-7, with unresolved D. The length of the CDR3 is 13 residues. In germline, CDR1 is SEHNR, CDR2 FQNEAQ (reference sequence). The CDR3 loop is CAGSLGPDYEQYF. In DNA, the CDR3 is TGTGCCGGCAGCTTAGGGCCCGACTACGAGCAGTACTTC.

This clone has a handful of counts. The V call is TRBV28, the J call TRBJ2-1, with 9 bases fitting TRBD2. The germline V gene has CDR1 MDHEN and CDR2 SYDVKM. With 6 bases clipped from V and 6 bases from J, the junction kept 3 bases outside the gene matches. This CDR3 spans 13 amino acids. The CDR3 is CASSRLAANEQFF. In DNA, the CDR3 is TGTGCCAGCAGCCGACTAGCGGCCAATGAGCAGTTCTTC.

The CDR3 reads CASSPLGSDTDTQYF. In DNA form, the CDR3 reads TGTGCCAGCAGCCCCCTTGGCAGCGACACAGATACGCAGTATTTT. V and J are TRBV9 and TRBJ2-3; D not certain. The CDR3 is 15 amino acids. Per germline, CDR1 SGDLS and CDR2 YYNGEE. Between the trimmed V and J ends, which lost 4 bases and 2 bases, there was a span of 14 bases.

CDR3 region: CASSFPTPSGTQYF. CDR3 DNA: TGTGCCAGCAGCTTTCCAACCCCGAGCGGGACCCAGTACTTC. The chain combines TRBV11-2 with TRBJ2-5; D is possibly TRBD2 (5 bases). Trimming shortened V by 3 bases and J by 7 bases, and 15 bases separated the two germline ends. CDR1 SGHAT and CDR2 FQNNGV come from the germline V gene. This CDR3 contains 14 residues.

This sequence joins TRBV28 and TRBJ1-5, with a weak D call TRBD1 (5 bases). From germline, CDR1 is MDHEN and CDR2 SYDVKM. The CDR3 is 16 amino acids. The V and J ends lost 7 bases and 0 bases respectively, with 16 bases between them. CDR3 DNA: TGTGCCAGCACCAAATGGGGGGGAACTAGCAATCAGCCCCAGCATTTT. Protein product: CASTKWGGTSNQPQHF. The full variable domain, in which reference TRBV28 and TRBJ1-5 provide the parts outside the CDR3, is DVKVTQSSRYLVKRTGEKVFLECVQDMDHENMFWYRQDPGLGLRLIYFSYDVKMKEKGDIPEGYSVSREKKERFSLILESASTNQTSMYLCASTKWGGTSNQPQHFGDGTRLSIL.

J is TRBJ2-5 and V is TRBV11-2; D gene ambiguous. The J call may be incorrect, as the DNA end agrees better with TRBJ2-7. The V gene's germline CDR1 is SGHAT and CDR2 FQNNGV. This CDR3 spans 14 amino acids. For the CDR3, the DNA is TGTGCCAGCAGCAGAGAGGCGGCAGATTACGAGCAGTACTTC. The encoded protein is CASSREAADYEQYF.

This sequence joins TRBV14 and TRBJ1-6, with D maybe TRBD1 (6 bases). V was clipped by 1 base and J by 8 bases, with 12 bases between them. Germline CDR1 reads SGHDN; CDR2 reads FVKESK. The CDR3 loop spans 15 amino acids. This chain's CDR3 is CASSQATGYHSPLHF. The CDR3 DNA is TGTGCCAGCAGCCAAGCCACAGGGTATCATTCACCCCTCCACTTT.

The CDR3 DNA sequence: TGTGCCAGCAGGCAGAACACAGATACGCAGTATTTT. Translated, it gives CASRQNTDTQYF. The gene calls are TRBV5-6 and TRBJ2-3; D gene ambiguous. Trimming pared 5 bases from V and 2 bases from J, leaving 6 bases between. This CDR3 contains 12 residues. Germline CDR1 is SGHDT and CDR2 is YYEEEE.

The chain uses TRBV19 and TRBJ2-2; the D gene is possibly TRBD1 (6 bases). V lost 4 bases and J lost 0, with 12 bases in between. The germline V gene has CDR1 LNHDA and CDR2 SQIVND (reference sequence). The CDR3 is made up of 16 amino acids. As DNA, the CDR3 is TGTGCCAGTAGTACCCACAGGGTTTCGAACACCGGGGAGCTGTTTTTT. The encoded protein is CASSTHRVSNTGELFF.

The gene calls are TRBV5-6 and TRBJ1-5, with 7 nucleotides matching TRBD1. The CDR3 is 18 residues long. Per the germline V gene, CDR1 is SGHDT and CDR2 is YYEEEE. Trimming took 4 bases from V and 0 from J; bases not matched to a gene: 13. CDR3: CASSESGTAAYSNQPQHF. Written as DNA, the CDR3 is TGTGCCAGCAGCGAGTCCGGGACAGCGGCTTATAGCAATCAGCCCCAGCATTTT.

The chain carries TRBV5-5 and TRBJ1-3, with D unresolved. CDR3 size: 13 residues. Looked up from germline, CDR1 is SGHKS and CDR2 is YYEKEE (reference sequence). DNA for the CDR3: TGTGTCAGTATATTATCCTCTGGAAACACCATATATTTT. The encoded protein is CVSILSSGNTIYF.

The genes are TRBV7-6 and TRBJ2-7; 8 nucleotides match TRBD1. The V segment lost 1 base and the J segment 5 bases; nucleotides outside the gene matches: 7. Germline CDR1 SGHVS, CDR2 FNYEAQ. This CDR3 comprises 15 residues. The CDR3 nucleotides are TGTGCCAGCAGCTTAGGACAGGGGCCTATCCACGAGCAGTACTTC. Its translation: CASSLGQGPIHEQYF.

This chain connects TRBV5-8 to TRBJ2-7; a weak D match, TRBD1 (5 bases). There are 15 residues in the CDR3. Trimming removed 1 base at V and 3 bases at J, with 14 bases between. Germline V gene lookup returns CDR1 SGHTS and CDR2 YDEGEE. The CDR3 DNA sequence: TGTGCCAGCAGCTTGCGGTGGGGCAGGGACTACGAGCAGTACTTC. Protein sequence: CASSLRWGRDYEQYF.

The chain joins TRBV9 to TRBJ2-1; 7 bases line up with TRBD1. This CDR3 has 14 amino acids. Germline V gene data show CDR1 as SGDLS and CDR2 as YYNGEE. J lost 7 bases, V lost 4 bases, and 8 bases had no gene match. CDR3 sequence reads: CASSPRTGYNEQFF. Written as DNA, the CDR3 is TGTGCCAGCAGCCCCCGGACAGGTTATAATGAGCAGTTCTTC.